These T cell receptor beta chains were read from a single sample in a study of spatial heterogeneity in lung cancer. TCRdb used MiXCR to reprocess the 5' RACE reads, holding one entry per CDR3 protein. In the table there are 48,000 or so distinct CDR3 sequences, 5.3% of which are singletons. Sequencing was performed on PBMCs, taken at surgery. These receptors all come from a male donor with early-stage non-small cell lung cancer. Each CDR3 is given with its conserved first and last residue. The order of the fields is J gene, V gene, CDR3 protein.

TRBJ1-2 TRBV4-3 CASSQDTGTWTGNYGYTF
TRBJ2-7 TRBV28 CASRPPDSPSYEQYF
TRBJ1-1 TRBV7-3 CASSFSGNTEAFF
TRBJ2-7 TRBV7-2 CASSLSSLAGYEQYF
TRBJ2-1 TRBV5-1 CASSLSQLLDEQFF
TRBJ2-7 TRBV6-5 CASSYLSPRGEQYF
TRBJ2-5 TRBV5-1 CASSPGSGRRYGTQYF
TRBJ2-7 TRBV7-2 CASSSAGTIPYEQYF
TRBJ2-5 TRBV9 CASSRTGGLQETQYF
TRBJ2-6 TRBV14 CASSPGLSSGANVLTF
TRBJ1-1 TRBV4-2 CASSQVGQNTEAFF
TRBJ2-1 TRBV5-5 CASSLDQLRGDEQFF
TRBJ2-3 TRBV20-1 CSAPGSMGKDTQYF
TRBJ2-3 TRBV4-1 CASNSRGRGADTQYF
TRBJ2-6 TRBV4-2 CASSQADSPLNVLTF